This T cell receptor (beta chain) was found in a study of T cell repertoires in cytomegalovirus infection. Overall study context: Evidence of both CMV infection and a matching HLA type came from public TCR beta signatures. General observations from the study: People with CMV and the relevant HLA were identified by cumulative public TCR beta family frequency. Ex vivo responses were dominated by HLA-C-restricted CMV-specific TCR beta clonotypes.

On this clonotype: Its target is not known.

TCRdb re-called the reads with MiXCR, one entry per CDR3 protein. The table records 150,000 to 200,000 distinct CDR3 sequences, 8.5% to 10% of them present only once. The CDR3 consists of 13 residues. In germline, CDR1 is SGHRS, CDR2 YFSETQ. V shed 7 bases and J shed 7 bases, with 17 bases lying between them. The chain carries TRBV5-1 and TRBJ1-1; D perhaps matches TRBD1 (6 bases). This clonotype originated in a human donor in good health (CMV status not recorded). Some clones in this sample may be carry-over from other donors' samples. The sample consisted of PBMCs. In DNA, the CDR3 is TGCGCCAGCCATCGGGACACGACCAATGAAGCTTTCTTT. Translation gives CASHRDTTNEAFF.